Each of the 27 T cell receptor beta chains below was sequenced from the same sample in a study of blood T cell repertoires in COVID-19 (dated by TCRdb to 2019 to 2021). The library was produced with the immunoSEQ multiplex PCR assay. TCRdb stores this immuneACCESS table with in-frame sequences only. Part of the clones is absent; in the studies checked, under half of the shortfall reflects unresolved V genes, and no reason is known for the rest. In all, the sample holds roughly 400,000 clones, and around 91% of those were seen once. Roughly 1.1% of the sample is in the top ten clones. The sample was PBMCs or T cells enriched from blood (not recorded which). These receptors were obtained from a man younger than 45 who had recovered from COVID-19.

This clone was counted between two and nine times. The chain carries TRBV5-4 and TRBJ1-1, with 10 bases fitting TRBD1. V gave up 6 bases and J gave up 5 bases; unmatched junction bases: 4. The germline V gene encodes CDR1 SGHNT and CDR2 YYREEE (reference sequence). This CDR3 has 13 residues. The CDR3 DNA sequence: TGTGCCAGCACAGGGACAGGGGTAACTGAAGCTTTCTTT. This sequence encodes CASTGTGVTEAFF.

The chain employs TRBV27 and TRBJ1-6; D gene uncertain. V lost 2 bases to trimming and J lost 8 bases, with 13 bases between them. This CDR3 contains 15 residues. Looked up from germline, CDR1 is MNHEY and CDR2 is SMNVEV (reference sequence). The CDR3 coding sequence is TGTGCCAGCAGTTTACTATCAACGGAGGATTCACCCCTCCACTTT. Translating it yields CASSLLSTEDSPLHF.

The rearrangement links TRBV30 to TRBJ1-5, with D maybe TRBD1 (6 bases). Trimming stripped 4 bases from V and 3 bases from J, with 10 bases between. CDR3 length equals 13 residues. Per germline, CDR1 GTSNPN and CDR2 SVGIG (reference sequence). Written as DNA, the CDR3 is TGTGCCTGGAACCGGGACAACAATCAGCCCCAGCATTTT. Its translation: CAWNRDNNQPQHF. Full variable domain (rest looked up from reference TRBV30 and TRBJ1-5): SQTIHQWPATLVQPVGSPLSLECTVEGTSNPNLYWYRQAAGRGLQLLFYSVGIGQISSEVPQNLSASRPQDRQFILSSKKLLLSDSGFYLCAWNRDNNQPQHFGDGTRLSIL.

The chain carries TRBV10-3 and TRBJ2-7, with 7 bases fitting TRBD1. From germline, CDR1 is ENHRY and CDR2 SYGVKD. V was pared by 10 bases and J by 2 bases, with 11 bases of the junction left unmatched. This CDR3 region has 14 residues. The CDR3 reads CATSTGANPYEQYF. The DNA for the CDR3 is TGTGCCACTTCTACAGGGGCCAATCCCTACGAGCAGTACTTC.

The rearrangement uses TRBV11-2 and TRBJ1-6, with 8 bases matching TRBD1. The CDR3 sequence is 14 residues long. After removal of 1 base from V and 10 bases from J, the junction contained 3 bases not matched to a gene. Germline V gene data show CDR1 as SGHAT and CDR2 as FQNNGV. The CDR3 nucleotides read TGTGCCAGCAGCTTAGGACAGGGGAACTCACCCCTCCACTTT. This gives the protein CASSLGQGNSPLHF.

There are a few counts of this clone. This CDR3 is also generated by other DNA sequences in the sample. This chain uses TRBV9 with TRBJ2-1; the D gene is possibly TRBD1 (6 bases). CDR1 and CDR2 (germline): SGDLS, YYNGEE. There are 15 residues in the CDR3. V was trimmed by 0 bases and J by 1 base, leaving 8 bases between them. CDR3 coding DNA: TGTGCCAGCAGCGTAGGCCAGGGGTCCTACAATGAGCAGTTCTTC. This encodes CASSVGQGSYNEQFF.

The chain recombines TRBV23-1 with TRBJ1-5; D might be TRBD1 (6 bases). TRBV23-1 is marked as an open reading frame, function uncertain. Deletions cut 4 bases from V and 3 bases from J, with 10 bases between. This CDR3 has 14 amino acids. The CDR3 region has the DNA TGCGCCAGCAGTCCGGACAGTTTCAATCAGCCCCAGCATTTT. Its translation: CASSPDSFNQPQHF.

The chain has TRBV30 and TRBJ1-1; D may be TRBD1 (5 bases). Germline-derived CDR1 and CDR2 are GTSNPN and SVGIG (reference sequence). The CDR3 loop spans 15 amino acids. Trimming cost V 1 base and J 5 bases, with 17 bases left between them. The CDR3 DNA sequence: TGTGCCTGGAGTGGGATGGGGGGAGGCTGGACTGAAGCTTTCTTT. Its protein is CAWSGMGGGWTEAFF.

The chain is built from TRBV28 and TRBJ1-3; no clear D. CDR1 is MDHEN, CDR2 SYDVKM, per germline. The CDR3 has 15 amino acids. V was shortened by 4 bases and J by 0 bases, with 10 bases between the two germline ends. CDR3 DNA: TGTGCCAGCAGTTCCTCCACTTTCTCTGGAAACACCATATATTTT. This gives the protein CASSSSTFSGNTIYF.

V is TRBV2 and J is TRBJ1-5; D not certain. The CDR3 runs to 15 residues. V was clipped by 4 bases and J by 4 bases, with 14 bases between them. CDR1 and CDR2 from the germline V gene are SNHLY and FYNNEI. CDR3 region: CASSGPTSSNQPQHF. DNA for the CDR3: TGTGCCAGCAGTGGCCCTACTAGCTCAAATCAGCCCCAGCATTTT.

This clone was detected ten times or more. The chain has TRBV19 and TRBJ1-1, with D possibly being TRBD1 (5 bases). CDR3 length equals 15 residues. Germline V gives CDR1 LNHDA, CDR2 SQIVND (reference sequence). Trimming removed 7 bases from V and 3 bases from J, with 18 bases in between. CDR3 sequence: CASTPGGVGYTEAFF. CDR3 nucleotides: TGTGCCAGTACCCCGGGAGGGGTAGGTTACACTGAAGCTTTCTTT.

This sequence joins TRBV7-6 and TRBJ1-2; 8 bases agree with TRBD1. The CDR3 extends over 17 amino acids. V was clipped by 1 base and J by 0 bases; unmatched bases: 7. Germline CDR1 reads SGHVS; CDR2 reads FNYEAQ. This CDR3 reads CASSLVAQGGPNYGYTF. The CDR3 nucleotides read TGTGCCAGCAGCTTAGTGGCACAGGGGGGGCCTAACTATGGCTACACCTTC.

V is TRBV15 and J is TRBJ1-6; TRBD1 matches at 9 bases. J gave up 7 bases and V 5 bases, and 6 bases lay outside the gene matches. This CDR3 region has 15 residues. Germline loops: CDR1 LNHNV, CDR2 YYDKDF (reference sequence). The CDR3 is CATSRSGTGNSPLHF. CDR3 DNA sequence: TGTGCCACCAGCCGATCCGGGACAGGGAATTCACCCCTCCACTTT.

This clone was counted a few times. V and J are TRBV4-2 and TRBJ1-3; D is undetermined. V lost 4 bases, J lost 16 bases, and 23 bases lay in between. The CDR3 contains 14 residues. Looked up from germline, CDR1 is LGHNA and CDR2 is YNFKEQ. The CDR3 DNA reads as TGTGCCAGCAGCCCGACTACAGTGGACCCGAGGGTGTATTTT. Its translation is CASSPTTVDPRVYF.

V usage is TRBV28 and J usage is TRBJ1-6; D gene uncertain. The CDR3 is made up of 13 amino acids. Germline-derived CDR1 and CDR2 are MDHEN and SYDVKM. V was pared by 3 bases and J by 4 bases, with 4 bases between. The CDR3 DNA reads TGTGCCAGCAGTTTGACTTATAATTCACCCCTCCACTTT. As protein: CASSLTYNSPLHF. Combining the CDR3 with reference TRBV28 and TRBJ1-6 gives the whole variable domain DVKVTQSSRYLVKRTGEKVFLECVQDMDHENMFWYRQDPGLGLRLIYFSYDVKMKEKGDIPEGYSVSREKKERFSLILESASTNQTSMYLCASSLTYNSPLHFGNGTRLTVT.

The chain employs TRBV5-8 and TRBJ2-5, with 15 bases aligning to TRBD2. The germline gives CDR1 SGHTS, CDR2 YDEGEE. The V gene end was trimmed by 2 bases and the J gene end by 5 bases; junction bases not matched to a gene: 4. This CDR3 has 16 residues. In nucleotides, the CDR3 is TGTGCCAGCAGCTTCGGACTAGCGGGAGGGGTCGAGACCCAGTACTTC. Encoded protein: CASSFGLAGGVETQYF.

The rearrangement joins TRBV29-1 to TRBJ2-7; D may be TRBD2 (5 bases). The CDR3 runs to 13 residues. V was shortened by 4 bases and J by 3 bases, with 13 bases between the two germline ends. Germline assignment: CDR1 SQVTM and CDR2 ANQGSEA. The CDR3, as DNA: TGCAGCGTTGTGGGAGTGGAGAACTACGAGCAGTACTTC. This gives the protein CSVVGVENYEQYF.

The chain carries TRBV18 and TRBJ2-2; D perhaps matches TRBD1 (5 bases). The V end was cut by 5 bases, the J end by 4 bases, with 11 bases between. Germline V gene sequence: CDR1 KGHSH, CDR2 LQKENI. The CDR3 covers 14 residues. CDR3 protein: CASSVDSLTGELFF. The CDR3 coding sequence is TGTGCCAGCTCAGTAGACAGCCTCACCGGGGAGCTGTTTTTT.

This clone appeared a single time. V gene TRBV3-1 (or the pseudogene TRBV3-2) combines with J gene TRBJ1-5, with TRBD1 identical over 9 bases. J gave up 1 base and V 1 base, and 8 bases lay outside the gene matches. CDR1 is LGHDT and CDR2 is YNNKEL in the germline V gene (reference sequence). This CDR3 contains 18 residues. The CDR3 region has the DNA TGTGCCAGCAGCCAAGCCGGGACAGGGCAGGGGAGCAATCAGCCCCAGCATTTT. Translating it yields CASSQAGTGQGSNQPQHF.

This clone has a single count. V gene TRBV30 combines with J gene TRBJ1-6; D remains ambiguous. Germline-derived CDR1 and CDR2 are GTSNPN and SVGIG (reference sequence). Trimming removed 1 base from V and 10 bases from J, with 17 bases in between. The CDR3 runs to 15 residues. The CDR3 reads CAWSAFDAGRSPLHF. CDR3 bases: TGTGCCTGGAGTGCCTTTGACGCGGGTAGATCACCCCTCCACTTT.

This chain links TRBV21-1 with TRBJ2-7; the DNA was not compared with TRBD2, the D call given in the table. TRBV21-1 is a documented pseudogene. The CDR3 contains 19 residues. CDR3 residues: CASSKARISLAGTDYEQYF. The CDR3 coding sequence is TGTGCCAGCAGCAAAGCAAGGATTAGCCTAGCGGGGACCGACTACGAGCAGTACTTC.

V and J are TRBV5-1 and TRBJ2-5, with D possibly being TRBD1 (6 bases). This CDR3 spans 14 amino acids. Trimming removed 0 bases from V and 3 bases from J, with 9 bases in between. CDR1 is SGHRS, CDR2 YFSETQ, per germline. CDR3 coding DNA: TGCGCCAGCAGCTTGGTGGCAGGGGAAGAGACCCAGTACTTC. This encodes CASSLVAGEETQYF.

The V call is TRBV7-9, the J call TRBJ1-5; D unresolved. V was shortened by 5 bases and J by 2 bases, with 13 bases between the two germline ends. This CDR3 spans 15 amino acids. From germline, CDR1 is SEHNR and CDR2 FQNEAQ (reference sequence). CDR3 sequence (DNA): TGTGCCAGCAGCCCCGGTGGTATAGGCAATCAGCCCCAGCATTTT. It yields the protein CASSPGGIGNQPQHF. Using reference TRBV7-9 and TRBJ1-5 for the parts outside the CDR3, the full variable domain is DTGVSQNPRHKITKRGQNVTFRCDPISEHNRLYWYRQTLGQGPEFLTYFQNEAQLEKSRLLSDRFSAERPKGSFSTLEIQRTEQGDSAMYLCASSPGGIGNQPQHFGDGTRLSIL.

V gene TRBV28 combines with J gene TRBJ2-1; 9 nucleotides match TRBD1. Per the germline V gene, CDR1 is MDHEN and CDR2 is SYDVKM. Unmatched junction bases numbered 9, after V lost 7 bases and J lost 5 bases. The CDR3 covers 15 residues. CDR3 residues: CASTGPGTGNNEQFF. The CDR3 nucleotides read TGTGCCAGCACCGGCCCCGGGACAGGGAACAATGAGCAGTTCTTC. The whole variable domain, remainder taken from reference TRBV28 and TRBJ2-1, is DVKVTQSSRYLVKRTGEKVFLECVQDMDHENMFWYRQDPGLGLRLIYFSYDVKMKEKGDIPEGYSVSREKKERFSLILESASTNQTSMYLCASTGPGTGNNEQFFGPGTRLTVL.

The chain recombines TRBV28 with TRBJ2-7; 10 nucleotides agree with TRBD2. The CDR3 totals 16 residues. Germline V CDR1 and CDR2: MDHEN, SYDVKM. Losses at the gene ends were 4 bases for V and 2 bases for J; bases not matched to a gene: 8. The CDR3 loop is CASSSPGLAAAYEQYF. The CDR3 DNA reads as TGTGCCAGCAGTTCCCCCGGACTAGCGGCCGCCTACGAGCAGTACTTC.

The rearrangement links TRBV5-1 to TRBJ2-5; the match to TRBD2 covers 11 bases. V dropped 4 bases and J dropped 4; count of bases not matched to a gene: 6. Germline V gene data show CDR1 as SGHRS and CDR2 as YFSETQ. The CDR3 has 15 residues. CDR3 loop: CASSIGTSGLETQYF. In DNA form, the CDR3 reads TGCGCCAGCAGCATCGGGACTAGCGGACTAGAGACCCAGTACTTC.

This chain connects TRBV6-5 to TRBJ1-5; 7 bases match TRBD1. Germline CDR1 and CDR2: MNHEY and SVGAGI. The CDR3 has 15 amino acids. J gave up 6 bases and V 3 bases, and 8 bases lay outside the gene matches. CDR3 protein: CASSYQAGGTQPQHF. Here the CDR3 DNA reads TGTGCCAGCAGTTATCAGGCAGGGGGGACTCAGCCCCAGCATTTT.